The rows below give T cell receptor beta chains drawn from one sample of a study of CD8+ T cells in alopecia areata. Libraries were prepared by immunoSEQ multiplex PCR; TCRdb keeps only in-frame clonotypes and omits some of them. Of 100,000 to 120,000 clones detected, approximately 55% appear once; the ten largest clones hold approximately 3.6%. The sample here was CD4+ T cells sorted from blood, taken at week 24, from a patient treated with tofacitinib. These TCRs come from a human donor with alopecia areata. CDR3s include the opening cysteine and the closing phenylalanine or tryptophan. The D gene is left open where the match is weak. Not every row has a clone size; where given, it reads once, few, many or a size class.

DNA: TGTGCCATCAGTGAGTCAAGGGACCGCCCGGATACGCAGTATTTT
CDR3: CAISESRDRPDTQYF
size: -
J: TRBJ2-3
V: TRBV10-3
D: -

DNA: TGTGCCAGCGACACGAACACCGGGGAGCTGTTTTTT
CDR3: CASDTNTGELFF
size: -
J: TRBJ2-2
V: TRBV7-9
D: -

DNA: TGCAGCGTTGATCCTCGTGGGGGTTTCTCCTACAATGAGCAGTTCTTC
CDR3: CSVDPRGGFSYNEQFF
size: few
J: TRBJ2-1
V: TRBV29-1
D: -

DNA: TGTGCCAGCAGTTTAAAGCGGGGGGGCACAGATACGCAGTATTTT
CDR3: CASSLKRGGTDTQYF
size: -
J: TRBJ2-3
V: TRBV27
D: TRBD2

DNA: TGTGCCAGCAGCTTAGATCTCCGGGAAGAGACCCAGTACTTC
CDR3: CASSLDLREETQYF
size: -
J: TRBJ2-5
V: TRBV7-9
D: -

DNA: TGCAGCGTCTCCGCCAGGGGCTCCTACAATGAGCAGTTCTTC
CDR3: CSVSARGSYNEQFF
size: once
J: TRBJ2-1
V: TRBV29-1
D: -

DNA: TGTGCCAGCAGCCTATCCTACACTGAAGCTTTCTTT
CDR3: CASSLSYTEAFF
size: -
J: TRBJ1-1
V: TRBV7-9
D: -

DNA: TGCGCCAGCAGCCAAGATCCGGGGTATCGGCAGTACTTC
CDR3: CASSQDPGYRQYF
size: -
J: TRBJ2-7
V: TRBV4-3
D: -

DNA: TGCAGCGGGAATAGCGGGGGGCGAGATACGCAGTATTTT
CDR3: CSGNSGGRDTQYF
size: few
J: TRBJ2-3
V: TRBV29-1
D: TRBD2

DNA: TGTGCCAGCAGCCAAGACCGGGGCCGGGAGGAGTCACCCCTCCACTTT
CDR3: CASSQDRGREESPLHF
size: -
J: TRBJ1-6
V: TRBV4-2
D: -

DNA: TGCGCCAGCAGCCCAGGGGCGCAGGGGGACAATGAGCAGTTCTTC
CDR3: CASSPGAQGDNEQFF
size: -
J: TRBJ2-1
V: TRBV5-1
D: TRBD1

DNA: TGTGCCAGCAGCTGGGGGGACACACTCGGCTACACCTTC
CDR3: CASSWGDTLGYTF
size: -
J: TRBJ1-2
V: TRBV5-6
D: -

DNA: TGTGCCAGCAGTTCTAGCGGGGGGGCTATCTACGAGCAGTACTTC
CDR3: CASSSSGGAIYEQYF
size: -
J: TRBJ2-7
V: TRBV6-6
D: TRBD2

DNA: TGTGCCAGCAGCTTGGAGGCGCGCTACGAGCAGTACTTC
CDR3: CASSLEARYEQYF
size: -
J: TRBJ2-7
V: TRBV5-6
D: -

DNA: TGTGCCTGGTCCGGGGGAGGGACTGAAGCTTTCTTT
CDR3: CAWSGGGTEAFF
size: once
J: TRBJ1-1
V: TRBV30
D: -

DNA: TGTGCCAGCAGCTTCCCCGGGGGTGCGATAGGAGGCTACACCTTC
CDR3: CASSFPGGAIGGYTF
size: -
J: TRBJ1-2
V: TRBV7-2
D: -

DNA: TGTGCCAGCAGCTCCCCGGAGGGGGAGAGGACTGAAGCTTTCTTT
CDR3: CASSSPEGERTEAFF
size: few
J: TRBJ1-1
V: TRBV7-2
D: -

DNA: TGCAGCGGACAGGGGGCCGGCTATGGCTACACCTTC
CDR3: CSGQGAGYGYTF
size: few
J: TRBJ1-2
V: TRBV29-1
D: TRBD1

DNA: TGCGCCAGCAGCCAAGCCCTGGGCAGGGGACTCCAAGAGACCCAGTACTTC
CDR3: CASSQALGRGLQETQYF
size: -
J: TRBJ2-5
V: TRBV4-1
D: -

DNA: TGTGCCAGCAGCTTGGCCGGACAGGGGGCAACTAATGAGCAGTTCTTC
CDR3: CASSLAGQGATNEQFF
size: -
J: TRBJ2-1
V: TRBV5-4
D: TRBD1

DNA: TGCGCCAGCAGCTTGGGGGTGGGGAGAACCTACGAGCAGTACTTC
CDR3: CASSLGVGRTYEQYF
size: once
J: TRBJ2-7
V: TRBV5-1
D: -

DNA: TGTGCCAGCAGTCTGGGACAGGGGGGCTACGAGCAGTACTTC
CDR3: CASSLGQGGYEQYF
size: -
J: TRBJ2-7
V: TRBV6-6
D: TRBD1

DNA: TGTGCCAGCTCACCAGGGACAGGGGGCTACTATGGCTACACCTTC
CDR3: CASSPGTGGYYGYTF
size: once
J: TRBJ1-2
V: TRBV18
D: TRBD1

DNA: TGCAGCGTTGATTGGCGCATTGGAGGGGGAAAACTGTTTTTT
CDR3: CSVDWRIGGGKLFF
size: few
J: TRBJ1-4
V: TRBV29-1
D: -

DNA: TGCAGTGCTGGGCTCACAGATGAGCAGTTCTTC
CDR3: CSAGLTDEQFF
size: few
J: TRBJ2-1
V: TRBV20-1
D: -

DNA: TGTGCCAGCAGCCCCTCGGGACTAGTCAATACGTATTTT
CDR3: CASSPSGLVNTYF
size: -
J: TRBJ2-3
V: TRBV5-6
D: TRBD2

DNA: TGTGCCAGCAGTGTGGGGGGCCCCTTTAATGAGCAGTTCTTC
CDR3: CASSVGGPFNEQFF
size: -
J: TRBJ2-1
V: TRBV25-1
D: -

DNA: TGTGCCAGCAGCTTAGTGGCGGGGGGTACCTACGAGCAGTACTTC
CDR3: CASSLVAGGTYEQYF
size: -
J: TRBJ2-7
V: TRBV7-2
D: TRBD2

DNA: TGTGCCTGCGGCAGGGGATCGCAGCCCCAGCATTTT
CDR3: CACGRGSQPQHF
size: few
J: TRBJ1-5
V: TRBV30
D: -

DNA: TGCGCCAGCGCCCAAACCGACAAGAGGGGCAATCAGCCCCAGCATTTT
CDR3: CASAQTDKRGNQPQHF
size: -
J: TRBJ1-5
V: TRBV4-1
D: -

DNA: TGTGCCTGGAGTCCCTACAGTAACTATGGCTACACCTTC
CDR3: CAWSPYSNYGYTF
size: -
J: TRBJ1-2
V: TRBV30
D: -

DNA: TGCAGCGTTGAACGGACAGTCTATGGCTACACCTTC
CDR3: CSVERTVYGYTF
size: -
J: TRBJ1-2
V: TRBV29-1
D: -

DNA: TGTGCCAGCAGCTTACCCCAAGAGACCCAGTACTTC
CDR3: CASSLPQETQYF
size: -
J: TRBJ2-5
V: TRBV5-4
D: -

DNA: TGTGCCGGGGGGCTTACACCCCCGGCGGAGACCCAGTACTTC
CDR3: CAGGLTPPAETQYF
size: -
J: TRBJ2-5
V: TRBV7-9
D: -

DNA: TGTGCCAGCAGGAAACAGTACCAAGAGACCCAGTACTTC
CDR3: CASRKQYQETQYF
size: -
J: TRBJ2-5
V: TRBV5-6
D: -

DNA: TGTGCCAGCAGCGTAGCCCCTGGGAACACCGGGGAGCTGTTTTTT
CDR3: CASSVAPGNTGELFF
size: few
J: TRBJ2-2
V: TRBV9
D: -

DNA: TGCGCCAGCAGGGGGACGGATAATTCACCCCTCCACTTT
CDR3: CASRGTDNSPLHF
size: -
J: TRBJ1-6
V: TRBV5-1
D: -